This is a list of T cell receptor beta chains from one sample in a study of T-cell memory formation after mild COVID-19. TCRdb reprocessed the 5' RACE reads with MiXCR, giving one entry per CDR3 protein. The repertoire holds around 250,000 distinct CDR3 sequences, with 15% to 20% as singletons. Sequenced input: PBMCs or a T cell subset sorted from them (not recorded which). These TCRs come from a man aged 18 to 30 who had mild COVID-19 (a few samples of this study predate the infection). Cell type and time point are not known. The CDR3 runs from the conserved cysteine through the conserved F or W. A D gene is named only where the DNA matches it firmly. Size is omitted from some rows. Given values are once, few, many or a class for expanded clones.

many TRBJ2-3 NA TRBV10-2 TGCGCCAGCAGTGAGTCGAAGCTGACAGATACGCAGTATTTT CASSESKLTDTQYF
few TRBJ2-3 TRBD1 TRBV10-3 TGTGCCATCAGGAGGACAGGGGGCCGGGATACGCAGTATTTT CAIRRTGGRDTQYF
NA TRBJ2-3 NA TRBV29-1 TGCAGCGTTGAACGGTCAGGAGATCCAGGGGCAGATACGCAGTATTTT CSVERSGDPGADTQYF
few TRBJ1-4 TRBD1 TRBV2 TGTGCCAGCAGTCAATCACCAGGGGGCAATGAAAAACTGTTTTTT CASSQSPGGNEKLFF
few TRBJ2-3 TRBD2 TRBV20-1 TGCAGTGCTCCCTCGGGACTAAGCACAGATACGCAGTATTTT CSAPSGLSTDTQYF
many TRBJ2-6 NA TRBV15 TGTGCCACCAGCAGGGGCAGATACTCTGGGGCCAACGTCCTGACTTTC CATSRGRYSGANVLTF
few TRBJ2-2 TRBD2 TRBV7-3 TGTGCCAGCAGCAAGACTAGCGGGGTTTCCGGGGAGCTGTTTTTT CASSKTSGVSGELFF
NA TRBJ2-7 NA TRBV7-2 TGTGCCAGCAGCTTAGCGCGGCACAGGGAGCAGTACTTC CASSLARHREQYF
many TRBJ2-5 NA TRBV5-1 TGCGCCAGCAGCTTGCAGGATAGAGAGACCCAGTACTTC CASSLQDRETQYF
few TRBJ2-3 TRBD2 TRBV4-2 TGTGCCAGCAGCCAAGAAGCGGCGGGGGGTTACACAGATACGCAGTATTTT CASSQEAAGGYTDTQYF
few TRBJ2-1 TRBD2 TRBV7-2 TGTGCCAGCAGCTTAGATCTCGCGGGGGGCCATGAGCAGTTCTTC CASSLDLAGGHEQFF
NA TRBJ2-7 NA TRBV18 TGTGCCAGCTCACCGATGGACGCATCCCGCGGCTACGAGCAGTACTTC CASSPMDASRGYEQYF
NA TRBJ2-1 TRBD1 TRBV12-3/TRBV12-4 TGTGCCAGCAGCTCGACATACAGGGGGATACTTGAGAGCTCCTACAATGAGCAGTTCTTC CASSSTYRGILESSYNEQFF
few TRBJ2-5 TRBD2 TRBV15 TGTGCCACCAGGTCGAGCGGGGCCAACCAAGAGACCCAGTACTTC CATRSSGANQETQYF
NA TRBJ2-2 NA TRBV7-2 TGTGCCAGCAGCTTAGCGTCGGAGAAGGCAGGCACCGGGGAGCTGTTTTTT CASSLASEKAGTGELFF
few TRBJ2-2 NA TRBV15 TGTGCCACCAGCAGAGGGGACGGAGACACCGGGGAGCTGTTTTTT CATSRGDGDTGELFF
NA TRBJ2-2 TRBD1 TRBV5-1 TGCGCCAGCAGCTCGAGGGGGACAGGGGCGACGAACACCGGGGAGCTGTTTTTT CASSSRGTGATNTGELFF
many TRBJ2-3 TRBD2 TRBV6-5 TGTGCCAGCAGCCGCGGGACTAGCGGGGGGCGCACAGATACGCAGTATTTT CASSRGTSGGRTDTQYF
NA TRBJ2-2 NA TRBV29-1 TGCAGCGTGAGCAGGGGTTGGAACACCGGGGAGCTGTTTTTT CSVSRGWNTGELFF
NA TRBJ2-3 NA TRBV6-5 TGTGCCAGCAGAAAGGCAGAAGCAGATACGCAGTATTTT CASRKAEADTQYF
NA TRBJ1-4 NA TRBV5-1 TGCGCCAGCAGCTTGGAGGACAGAAATGAAAAACTGTTTTTT CASSLEDRNEKLFF
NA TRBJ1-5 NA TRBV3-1 TGTGCCAGCAGCCTCCGAGCAGGGAATCAGCCCCAGCATTTT CASSLRAGNQPQHF
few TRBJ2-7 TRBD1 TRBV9 TGTGCCAGCAGCCCCCGGGACAGGCTAACCTACGAGCAGTACTTC CASSPRDRLTYEQYF
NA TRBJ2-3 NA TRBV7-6 TGTGCCAGCAGCCCATCTTTTGACAGGTCAGATACGCAGTATTTT CASSPSFDRSDTQYF
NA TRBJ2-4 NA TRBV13 TGTGCCAGCAGCTTGCGGGCAGGGGACAAAAACATTCAGTACTTC CASSLRAGDKNIQYF
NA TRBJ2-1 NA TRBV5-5 TGTGCCAGCAGACACCGGGCCTCGGATGAGCAGTTCTTC CASRHRASDEQFF
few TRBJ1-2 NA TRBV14 TGTGCCAGCAGCCAAGATTCCTATGGCTACACCTTC CASSQDSYGYTF
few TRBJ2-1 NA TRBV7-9 TGTGCCAGCAGCTTAGTCCGTGCCTCACCGTGGAATGAGCAGTTCTTC CASSLVRASPWNEQFF
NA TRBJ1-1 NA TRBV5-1 TGCGCCAGCAGCCTCAATACAGGGTATAACATGAACACTGAAGCTTTCTTT CASSLNTGYNMNTEAFF
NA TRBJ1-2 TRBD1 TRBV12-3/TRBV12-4 TGTGCCAGCAGTCCTCTCTTGGGGACAGGGAGGGGCTACACCTTC CASSPLLGTGRGYTF
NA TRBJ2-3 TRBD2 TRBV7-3 TGTGCCAGCAGCTCGGGACTAGCGGGGGGGAGCACAGATACGCAGTATTTT CASSSGLAGGSTDTQYF
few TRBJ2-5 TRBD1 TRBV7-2 TGTGCCAGCAGCTTCAGGACAGGGGGCGAAGAGACCCAGTACTTC CASSFRTGGEETQYF
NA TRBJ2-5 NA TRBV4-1 TGCGCCAGCAGCTCACGGCTAGTCGAGACCCAGTACTTC CASSSRLVETQYF
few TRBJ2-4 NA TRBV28 TGTGCCAGCAGTTCCGTCTTCAGGGATATAGCCAAAAACATTCAGTACTTC CASSSVFRDIAKNIQYF
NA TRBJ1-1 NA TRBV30 TGTGCCTGGAACTGGGGGGGGGGCACTGAAGCTTTCTTT CAWNWGGGTEAFF
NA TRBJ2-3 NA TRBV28 TGTGCCAGCAGTTTAATAGCCCGAGCTAGGGGTGATACGCAGTATTTT CASSLIARARGDTQYF
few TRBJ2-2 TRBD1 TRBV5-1 TGCGCCAGCAAAGGGACAGTCTTTAACACCGGGGAGCTGTTTTTT CASKGTVFNTGELFF
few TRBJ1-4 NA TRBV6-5 TGTGCCAGCTGGGCAGGGGCCATTAATGAAAAACTGTTTTTT CASWAGAINEKLFF
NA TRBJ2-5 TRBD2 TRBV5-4 TGTGCCAGCAGCCCCTTACCGGGGGGGCCAGAGACCCAGTACTTC CASSPLPGGPETQYF
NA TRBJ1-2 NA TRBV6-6 TGTGCCAGCAGTAGGGACGGATTCTATGGCTACACCTTC CASSRDGFYGYTF
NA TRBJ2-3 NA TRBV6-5 TGTGCCAGCAAGCAGAAGATCCCAGATACGCAGTATTTT CASKQKIPDTQYF